These 19 T cell receptor beta chains were sequenced from one sample in a study of T-cell reconstitution after alpha-beta-depleted transplantation in children. Construction of the TCRbeta library involved unique molecular identifiers. MiXCR, applied by TCRdb to the PCR reads, yields one record per CDR3 protein. The table records tens of thousands of distinct CDR3 sequences, roughly 4.9% of them present only once. The material was PBMCs, mostly from graft donor cells, obtained 180 days after TCRalphabeta/CD19-depleted stem cell transplant. The receptors were sampled from a boy in the first two years of life who had a stem cell transplant for acute myeloid leukemia, so the T cells may come from the graft donor.

This clonotype was counted at least ten times. The rearrangement links TRBV20-1 to TRBJ2-3, with D perhaps given as TRBD1 or TRBD2 (5 bases each). CDR1 and CDR2 from the germline V gene are DFQATT and SNEGSKA (reference sequence). V gave up 3 bases and J gave up 4 bases, with 17 bases separating them. The CDR3 extends over 15 amino acids. The CDR3 sequence is CSASRRDPSADTQYF. As DNA, the CDR3 is TGCAGTGCTAGCCGCCGGGACCCGTCTGCAGATACGCAGTATTTT.

This clonotype came up many times. This rearrangement joins TRBV4-3 to TRBJ2-5; 7 nucleotides match TRBD1. The germline CDR1 and CDR2 sequences are LGHNA and YSLEER. The CDR3 covers 17 residues. The V gene end was trimmed by 0 bases and the J gene end by 5 bases; junction bases not matched to a gene: 12. CDR3 nucleotide sequence: TGCGCCAGCAGCCAAGATACTTTGACAGGGATCACTGAGACCCAGTACTTC. Residues: CASSQDTLTGITETQYF.

This clonotype was seen ten or more times. In DNA, the CDR3 is TGTGCCAGCAGTTTCCACGGAAATTACGAGCAGTACGTC. Its translation is CASSFHGNYEQYV. The chain is built from TRBV28 and TRBJ2-7; no reliable D call. Germline CDR1 reads MDHEN; CDR2 reads SYDVKM. The V end was cut by 3 bases, the J end by 4 bases, with 10 bases between. The CDR3 has 13 residues.

This clonotype was counted at least ten times. This chain links TRBV29-1 with TRBJ1-1; D is possibly TRBD1 (6 bases). There are 14 residues in the CDR3. Germline V gene data show CDR1 as SQVTM and CDR2 as ANQGSEA. V lost 3 bases to trimming and J lost 1 base, with 12 bases between them. In nucleotides, the CDR3 is TGCAGCGTTGATCTCGGGACACCGAACACTGAAGCTTTCTTT. Amino acid sequence: CSVDLGTPNTEAFF.

This clonotype was detected many times. The genes are TRBV7-9 and TRBJ2-7; a possible D gene is TRBD2 (6 bases). This CDR3 has 14 residues. Per the germline V gene, CDR1 is SEHNR and CDR2 is FQNEAQ (reference sequence). V was cut by 3 bases and J by 0 bases, with 9 bases left in between. The CDR3 is CASSFLGSSYEQYF. As DNA, the CDR3 is TGTGCCAGCAGCTTCCTCGGGAGCTCCTACGAGCAGTACTTC. The full variable domain, in which reference TRBV7-9 and TRBJ2-7 provide the parts outside the CDR3, is DTGVSQNPRHKITKRGQNVTFRCDPISEHNRLYWYRQTLGQGPEFLTYFQNEAQLEKSRLLSDRFSAERPKGSFSTLEIQRTEQGDSAMYLCASSFLGSSYEQYFGPGTRLTVT.

This clonotype has at least ten counts. V is TRBV24-1 and J is TRBJ2-1; 8 bases are shared with TRBD1. The junction had 8 bases not matched to a gene; V was cut back by 7 bases and J by 10 bases. Germline V gene sequence: CDR1 KGHDR, CDR2 SFDVKD. This CDR3 is built from 13 residues. DNA for the CDR3: TGTGCCACCAGAGAGACAGGGGCCCGCGAGCAGTTCTTC. Protein: CATRETGAREQFF.

This clonotype was counted at least ten times. The chain employs TRBV4-1 and TRBJ2-3, with TRBD2 identical over 12 bases. This CDR3 contains 18 residues. Germline CDR1 MGHRA, CDR2 YSYEKL. Germline trimming cut 4 bases from V and 3 bases from J; bases unmatched to any gene: 11. The CDR3 reads CASSLQMAGLAGTDTQYF. DNA of the CDR3: TGCGCCAGCAGCCTCCAAATGGCCGGACTAGCGGGGACAGATACGCAGTATTTT.

This clonotype was seen at least ten times. The chain couples TRBV12-3 or TRBV12-4 to TRBJ2-7; D perhaps matches TRBD1 (5 bases). CDR3 length: 14 residues. V was trimmed by 3 bases and J by 2 bases, leaving 11 bases between them. This CDR3 is CASSFRVDTYEQYF. In DNA form, the CDR3 reads TGTGCCAGCAGTTTCCGAGTGGACACCTACGAGCAGTACTTC.

The chain carries TRBV30 and TRBJ1-3, with 7 positions matching TRBD1. The V and J ends lost 7 bases and 3 bases, in that order; junction bases with no gene match: 6. The CDR3 is 13 amino acids. Germline CDR1 and CDR2: GTSNPN and SVGIG (reference sequence). The CDR3 loop reads CASNRGFGNTIYF. CDR3 nucleotides: TGTGCCTCCAACAGGGGCTTTGGAAACACCATATATTTT. Supplemented by reference TRBV30 and TRBJ1-3, the full variable domain reads SQTIHQWPATLVQPVGSPLSLECTVEGTSNPNLYWYRQAAGRGLQLLFYSVGIGQISSEVPQNLSASRPQDRQFILSSKKLLLSDSGFYLCASNRGFGNTIYFGEGSWLTVV.

Many counts were recorded for this clonotype. The gene calls are TRBV2 and TRBJ2-5; tentatively, D is TRBD1 (6 bases). Between the trimmed V and J ends, which lost 10 bases and 4 bases, there was a span of 22 bases. The length of the CDR3 is 15 residues. Germline V lookup: CDR1 SNHLY, CDR2 FYNNEI. CDR3 sequence reads: CATINHRVRGETQYF. CDR3 sequence (DNA): TGTGCCACCATCAATCACAGGGTGAGGGGAGAGACCCAGTACTTC. The variable domain in full, completed from reference TRBV2 and TRBJ2-5, reads EPEVTQTPSHQVTQMGQEVILRCVPISNHLYFYWYRQILGQKVEFLVSFYNNEISEKSEIFDDQFSVERPDGSNFTLKIRSTKLEDSAMYFCATINHRVRGETQYFGPGTRLLVL.

This clonotype was observed at least ten times. The CDR3 spells CASSLGSWRTEAFF. In DNA, the CDR3 is TGCGCCAGCAGCTTAGGTAGCTGGAGAACTGAAGCTTTCTTT. V gene TRBV5-1 combines with J gene TRBJ1-1; D unresolved. Trimming cost V 2 bases and J 5 bases, with 13 bases left between them. Germline CDR1 SGHRS, CDR2 YFSETQ. CDR3 length equals 14 residues.

This clonotype was detected ten times or more. The V call is TRBV7-2, the J call TRBJ1-5; D remains unclear. Germline CDR1 is SGHTA and CDR2 is FQGNSA. The CDR3 covers 16 residues. Trimming cost V 0 bases and J 3 bases, with 12 bases left between them. The CDR3 spells CASSLASQLLNQPQHF. CDR3 DNA: TGTGCCAGCAGCTTAGCGAGCCAGCTCCTCAATCAGCCCCAGCATTTT. Complete variable domain (other parts from reference TRBV7-2 and TRBJ1-5): GAGVSQSPSNKVTEKGKDVELRCDPISGHTALYWYRQSLGQGLEFLIYFQGNSAPDKSGLPSDRFSAERTGGSVSTLTIQRTQQEDSAVYLCASSLASQLLNQPQHFGDGTRLSIL.

Ten or more counts support this clonotype. The genes are TRBV12-3 or TRBV12-4 and TRBJ2-5; TRBD2 might be the D (5 bases). The CDR3 consists of 13 residues. The V end was cut by 0 bases, the J end by 3 bases, with 5 bases between. CDR3 sequence reads: CASSLAREETQYF. The CDR3 DNA is TGTGCCAGCAGTTTAGCGCGGGAAGAGACCCAGTACTTC.

This clonotype was counted many times. V and J are TRBV6-5 and TRBJ1-1, with D tentatively TRBD1 (5 bases). CDR1 and CDR2 from the germline V gene are MNHEY and SVGAGI. The CDR3 loop spans 11 amino acids. Trimming shortened V by 9 bases and J by 3 bases, and 8 bases separated the two germline ends. The CDR3 nucleotides are TGTGCCAGTCAGGGACACACTGAAGCTTTCTTT. Translating it yields CASQGHTEAFF.

This clonotype was observed many times. V is TRBV18 and J is TRBJ1-1; 9 nucleotides line up with TRBD1. CDR3 length equals 16 residues. CDR1 is KGHSH, CDR2 LQKENI, per germline. The junction had 9 bases not matched to a gene; V was cut back by 3 bases and J by 4 bases. CDR3 sequence: CASSPLRTGETTEAFF. CDR3 sequence (DNA): TGTGCCAGCTCACCTCTGAGGACAGGGGAGACCACTGAAGCTTTCTTT. Looking up the rest from reference TRBV18 and TRBJ1-1 gives the full variable domain: NAGVMQNPRHLVRRRGQEARLRCSPMKGHSHVYWYRQLPEEGLKFMVYLQKENIIDESGMPKERFSAEFPKEGPSILRIQQVVRGDSAAYFCASSPLRTGETTEAFFGQGTRLTVV.

This clonotype was recorded many times. The chain has TRBV5-1 and TRBJ1-5; a weak D match, TRBD1 (5 bases). The length of the CDR3 is 14 residues. V dropped 2 bases and J dropped 3 bases, with 9 bases sitting between them. Germline CDR1 SGHRS, CDR2 YFSETQ. The CDR3 sequence is CASSFGGANQPQHF. The CDR3 region has the DNA TGCGCCAGCAGCTTTGGGGGAGCCAATCAGCCCCAGCATTTT.

The chain combines TRBV19 with TRBJ2-2; tentatively, D is TRBD2 (5 bases). V was pared by 3 bases and J by 5 bases, with 10 bases between. The CDR3 sequence is 14 residues long. CDR1 is LNHDA and CDR2 is SQIVND in the germline V gene (reference sequence). This chain's CDR3 is CASSIRAATGELFF. CDR3 nucleotides: TGTGCCAGTAGTATTCGAGCGGCAACCGGGGAGCTGTTTTTT.

This clonotype was seen many times. The gene calls are TRBV10-3 and TRBJ2-7, with 7 bases aligning to TRBD1. V lost 0 bases to trimming and J lost 4 bases; unmatched junction nucleotides: 0. Germline V gene sequence: CDR1 ENHRY, CDR2 SYGVKD. There are 13 residues in the CDR3. The CDR3 region has the DNA TGTGCCATCAGTGAGTCGACAGGGTACGAGCAGTACTTC. It is translated as CAISESTGYEQYF.

This clonotype occurred many times. The V and J genes are TRBV25-1 and TRBJ2-5; TRBD1 matches at 7 bases. The germline V gene encodes CDR1 MGHDK and CDR2 SYGVNS. The ends lost 6 bases at V and 5 bases at J; junction bases unmatched: 21. This CDR3 is 18 amino acids long. Here the CDR3 DNA reads TGTGCCAGCAGCAGTTTTCAGACCGACAGGGCAATGCGGGAGACCCAGTACTTC. As protein: CASSSFQTDRAMRETQYF.